This passage covers 6 T cell receptor beta chains from one sample sequenced in a study of vaccination and CD4 T cells after COVID-19. The treatment denotes: approximately 11-day PBMC culture with coronavirus spike peptide pools or control peptides (ViraFEST assay). Their recognized antigens are unknown. The Oncomine TCR Beta short-read assay was applied to DNA of cultured CD4+ T cells. Each CDR3 protein gets one entry after TCRdb re-called the PCR reads with MiXCR. The sample contains around 13,000 distinct CDR3 sequences, over 20% of which appear only once. What was sequenced was cultured CD4+ T cells from blood. These receptors all stem from a human donor with COVID-19.

The CDR3 bases are TGTGCCAGCAGCTTAATGGTCGGGGGGGCATCTAGAGAGCAGTACTTC. This encodes CASSLMVGGASREQYF. The chain links TRBV11-1 to TRBJ2-7, with TRBD2 matching 8 bases. The CDR3 consists of 16 residues. Germline assignment: CDR1 SGHAT and CDR2 FQDESV (reference sequence). V lost 2 bases, J lost 7 bases, and 13 bases stayed unmatched.

This clonotype has just a few counts. The chain uses TRBV6-4 and TRBJ1-1, with D hard to call. CDR1 MRHNA and CDR2 SNTAGT come from the germline V gene. CDR3 size: 13 residues. Trimming pared 2 bases from V and 6 bases from J, leaving 10 bases between. This chain's CDR3 is CASSDGVEAEAFF. CDR3 nucleotides: TGTGCCAGCAGTGACGGGGTTGAGGCTGAAGCTTTCTTT.

This clonotype has more than one count but fewer than ten. This rearrangement joins TRBV11-2 to TRBJ2-7; D may be TRBD2 (6 bases). The ends were cut back, 5 bases at V and 6 bases at J, with 11 bases in the middle. Germline loops: CDR1 SGHAT, CDR2 FQNNGV. The CDR3 length is 12 residues. CDR3 DNA: TGTGCCAGCAGCCCGGGGCGGGGCGAGCAGTACTTC. Protein: CASSPGRGEQYF. Variable domain in full (rest from reference TRBV11-2 and TRBJ2-7): EAGVAQSPRYKIIEKRQSVAFWCNPISGHATLYWYQQILGQGPKLLIQFQNNGVVDDSQLPKDRFSAERLKGVDSTLKIQPAKLEDSAVYLCASSPGRGEQYFGPGTRLTVT.

The V and J genes are TRBV5-1 and TRBJ2-7; D is perhaps TRBD1 or TRBD2 (5 bases each). Germline loops: CDR1 SGHRS, CDR2 YFSETQ. V was cut by 6 bases and J by 7 bases, with 17 bases left in between. The CDR3 spans 13 residues. The CDR3 loop is CASTDGTSWEQYF. For the CDR3, the DNA is TGCGCCAGCACCGACGGGACCTCTTGGGAGCAGTACTTC.

This clonotype came up once. The V and J genes are TRBV9 and TRBJ2-2, with 7 bases lining up with TRBD2. Germline trimming cut 0 bases from V and 0 bases from J; bases unmatched to any gene: 2. Per germline, CDR1 SGDLS and CDR2 YYNGEE. This CDR3 has 16 residues. The CDR3 loop is CASSVATSANTGELFF. The CDR3 coding sequence is TGTGCCAGCAGCGTAGCTACTAGCGCGAACACCGGGGAGCTGTTTTTT.

The genes are TRBV20-1 and TRBJ1-1; TRBD1 matches 7 bases. Trimming cost V 0 bases and J 2 bases; bases outside gene matches: 6. This CDR3 has 15 amino acids. Germline CDR1 reads DFQATT; CDR2 reads SNEGSKA (reference sequence). The CDR3: CSARDLAGGNTEAFF. The CDR3 DNA sequence: TGCAGTGCTAGAGATCTGGCAGGGGGAAACACTGAAGCTTTCTTT.